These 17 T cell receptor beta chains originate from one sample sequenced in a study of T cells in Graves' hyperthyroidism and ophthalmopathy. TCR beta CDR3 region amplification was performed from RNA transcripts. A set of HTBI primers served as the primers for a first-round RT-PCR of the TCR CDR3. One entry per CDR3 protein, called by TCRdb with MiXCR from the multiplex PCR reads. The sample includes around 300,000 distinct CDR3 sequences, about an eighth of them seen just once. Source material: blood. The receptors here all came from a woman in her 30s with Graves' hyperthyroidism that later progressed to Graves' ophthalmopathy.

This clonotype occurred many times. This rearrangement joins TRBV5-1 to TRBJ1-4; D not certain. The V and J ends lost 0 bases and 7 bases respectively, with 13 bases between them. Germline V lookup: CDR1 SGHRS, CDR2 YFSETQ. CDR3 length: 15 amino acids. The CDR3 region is CASSLVGARGEKLFF. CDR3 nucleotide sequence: TGCGCCAGCAGCTTGGTAGGTGCACGCGGTGAAAAACTGTTTTTT.

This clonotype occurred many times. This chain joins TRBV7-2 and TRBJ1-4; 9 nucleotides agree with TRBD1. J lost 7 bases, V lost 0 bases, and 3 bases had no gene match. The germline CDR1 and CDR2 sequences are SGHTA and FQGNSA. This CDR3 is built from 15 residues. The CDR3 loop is CASSLAGDRAEKLFF. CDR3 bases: TGTGCCAGCAGCTTAGCGGGGGACAGGGCTGAAAAACTGTTTTTT.

The CDR3 DNA follows: TGTGCCAGCGCCAAGGGCCAGGTAACCTACGAGCAGTACTTC. It yields the protein CASAKGQVTYEQYF. This chain uses TRBV2 with TRBJ2-7; D is unclear. Germline V lookup: CDR1 SNHLY, CDR2 FYNNEI. CDR3 length: 14 amino acids. V lost 8 bases and J 2 bases, leaving 16 bases between the germline ends.

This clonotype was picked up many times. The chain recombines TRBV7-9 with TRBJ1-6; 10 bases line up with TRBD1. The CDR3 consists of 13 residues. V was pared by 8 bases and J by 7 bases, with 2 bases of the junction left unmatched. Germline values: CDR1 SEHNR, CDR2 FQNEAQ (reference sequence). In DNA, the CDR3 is TGTGCCAGCGGGGGACAGGGGAATTCACCCCTCCACTTT. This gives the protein CASGGQGNSPLHF.

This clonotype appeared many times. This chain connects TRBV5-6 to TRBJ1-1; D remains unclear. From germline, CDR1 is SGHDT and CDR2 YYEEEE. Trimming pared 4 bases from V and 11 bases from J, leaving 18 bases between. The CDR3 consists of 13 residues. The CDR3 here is CASSPGNRPGAFF. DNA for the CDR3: TGTGCCAGCAGCCCCGGCAATCGCCCGGGTGCTTTCTTT.

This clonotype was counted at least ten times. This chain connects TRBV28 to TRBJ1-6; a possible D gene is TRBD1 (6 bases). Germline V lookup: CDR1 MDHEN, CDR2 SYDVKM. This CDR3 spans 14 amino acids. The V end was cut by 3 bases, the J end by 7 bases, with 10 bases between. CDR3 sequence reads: CASSLGTRNSPLHF. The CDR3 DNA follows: TGTGCCAGCAGTTTGGGGACACGGAATTCACCCCTCCACTTT.

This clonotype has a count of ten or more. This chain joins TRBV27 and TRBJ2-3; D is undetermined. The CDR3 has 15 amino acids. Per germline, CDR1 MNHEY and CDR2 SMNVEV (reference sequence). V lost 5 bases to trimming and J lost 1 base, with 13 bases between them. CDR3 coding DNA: TGTGCCAGCAGTCCCCGTGGCGGCGGCACAGATACGCAGTATTTT. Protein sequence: CASSPRGGGTDTQYF.

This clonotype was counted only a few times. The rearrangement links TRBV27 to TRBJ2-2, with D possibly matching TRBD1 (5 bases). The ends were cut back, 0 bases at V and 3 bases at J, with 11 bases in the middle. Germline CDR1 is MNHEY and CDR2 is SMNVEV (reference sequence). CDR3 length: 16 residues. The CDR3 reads CASSLSPQGYTGELFF. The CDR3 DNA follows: TGTGCCAGCAGTTTATCTCCTCAGGGATACACCGGGGAGCTGTTTTTT.

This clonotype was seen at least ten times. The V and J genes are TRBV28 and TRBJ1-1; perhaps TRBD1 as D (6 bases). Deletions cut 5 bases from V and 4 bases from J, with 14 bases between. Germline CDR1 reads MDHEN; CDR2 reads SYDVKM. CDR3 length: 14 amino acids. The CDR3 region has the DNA TGTGCCAGCAGTCCTGATTTAGGGGGCACTGAAGCTTTCTTT. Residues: CASSPDLGGTEAFF.

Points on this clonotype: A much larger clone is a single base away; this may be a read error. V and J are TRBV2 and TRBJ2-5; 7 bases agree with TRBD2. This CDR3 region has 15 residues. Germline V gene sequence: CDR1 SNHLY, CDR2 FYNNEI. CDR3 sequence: CAGSDLRERGETQYF. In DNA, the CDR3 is TGTGCCGGCAGTGATCTGCGGGAGAGGGGCGAGACCCAGTACTTC.

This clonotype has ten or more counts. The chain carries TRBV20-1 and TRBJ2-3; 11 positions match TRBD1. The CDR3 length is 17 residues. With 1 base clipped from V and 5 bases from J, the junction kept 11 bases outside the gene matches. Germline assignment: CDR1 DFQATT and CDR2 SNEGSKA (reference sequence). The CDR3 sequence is CSARVLSGTGGQDTQYF. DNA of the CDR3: TGCAGTGCTAGAGTCCTTTCCGGGACAGGGGGGCAAGATACGCAGTATTTT.

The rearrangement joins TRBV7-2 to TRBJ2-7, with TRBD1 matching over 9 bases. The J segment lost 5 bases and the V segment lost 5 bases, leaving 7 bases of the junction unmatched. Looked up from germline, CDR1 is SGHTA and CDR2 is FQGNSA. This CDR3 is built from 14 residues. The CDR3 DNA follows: TGTGCCAGCAGCCCCCGTCGGACAGGGGACGAGCAGTACTTC. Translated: CASSPRRTGDEQYF.

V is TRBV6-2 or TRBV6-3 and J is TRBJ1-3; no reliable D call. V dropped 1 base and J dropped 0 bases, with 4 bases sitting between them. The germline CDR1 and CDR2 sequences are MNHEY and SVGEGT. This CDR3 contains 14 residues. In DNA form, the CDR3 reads TGTGCCAGCAGTTACTTAGACTCTGGAAACACCATATATTTT. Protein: CASSYLDSGNTIYF.

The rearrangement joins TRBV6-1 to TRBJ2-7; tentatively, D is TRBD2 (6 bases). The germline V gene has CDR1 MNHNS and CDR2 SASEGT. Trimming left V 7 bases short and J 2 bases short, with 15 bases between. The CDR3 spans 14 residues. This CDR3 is CASTGREAPYEQYF. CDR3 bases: TGTGCCAGCACAGGCAGGGAGGCGCCCTACGAGCAGTACTTC.

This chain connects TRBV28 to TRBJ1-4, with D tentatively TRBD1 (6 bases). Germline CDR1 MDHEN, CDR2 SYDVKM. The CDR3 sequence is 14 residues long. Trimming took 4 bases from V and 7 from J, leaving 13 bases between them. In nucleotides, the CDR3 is TGTGCCAGCAGTTCGGACAGCCGGCGTGAAAAACTGTTTTTT. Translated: CASSSDSRREKLFF.

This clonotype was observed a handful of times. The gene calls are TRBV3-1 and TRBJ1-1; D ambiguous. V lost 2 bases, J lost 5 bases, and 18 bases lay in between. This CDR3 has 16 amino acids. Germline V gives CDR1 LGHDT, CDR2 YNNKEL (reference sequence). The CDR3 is CASSQSRTGGGTEAFF. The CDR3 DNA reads TGTGCCAGCAGCCAATCGCGGACCGGAGGAGGGACTGAAGCTTTCTTT.

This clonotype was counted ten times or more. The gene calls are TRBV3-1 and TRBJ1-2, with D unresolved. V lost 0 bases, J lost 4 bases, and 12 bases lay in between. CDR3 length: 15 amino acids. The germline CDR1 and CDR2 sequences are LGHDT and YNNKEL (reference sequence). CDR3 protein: CASSQDRIRVYGYTF. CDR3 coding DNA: TGTGCCAGCAGCCAAGACAGGATCAGAGTCTATGGCTACACCTTC.